This T cell receptor beta chain emerged from a study of Ad26.COV2.S vaccination and SARS-CoV-2 variants. Study-level findings and limits: Placebo recipients and vaccine recipients were similar in non-spike TCR breadth.

Treatment: some 20 received Ad26.COV2.S at low or high dose, single or two shots; about 5 received placebo; per-sample allocation not given. Day 63 after the first injection of vaccine or placebo was the sampling time. Sequencing used immunoSEQ multiplex PCR; TCRdb keeps in-frame clones, though not all of them. The table shows about 350,000 clones, with less than 90% occurring only once. About this clone: What it binds is unknown.

Germline lookup yields CDR1 SGHTA and CDR2 FQGNSA. The CDR3 loop spans 14 amino acids. The V and J ends lost 3 bases and 8 bases respectively, with 14 bases between them. The source was peripheral blood, collected in a trial of Ad26.COV2.S vaccine versus placebo. This clonotype originated in a person aged 18 to 65 who received the Ad26.COV2.S COVID-19 vaccine or a placebo. The chain links TRBV7-2 to TRBJ2-4; D gene ambiguous. The CDR3 bases are TGTGCCAGCAGCTTGACCAGTCCCCCGGACATTCAGTACTTC. As protein: CASSLTSPPDIQYF.